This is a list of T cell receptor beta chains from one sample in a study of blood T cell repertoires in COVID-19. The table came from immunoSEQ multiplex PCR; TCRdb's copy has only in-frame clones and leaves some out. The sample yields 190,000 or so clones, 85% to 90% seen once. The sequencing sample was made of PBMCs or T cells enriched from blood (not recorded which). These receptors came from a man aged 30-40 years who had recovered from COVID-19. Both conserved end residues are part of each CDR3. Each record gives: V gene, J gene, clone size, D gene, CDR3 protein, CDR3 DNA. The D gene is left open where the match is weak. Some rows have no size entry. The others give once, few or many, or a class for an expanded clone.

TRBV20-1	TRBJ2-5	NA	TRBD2	CSASGTSSTETQYF	TGCAGTGCTAGTGGGACTAGCTCTACGGAGACCCAGTACTTC
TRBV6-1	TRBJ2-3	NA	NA	CASSEPARDSSFLNTDTQYF	TGTGCCAGCAGTGAACCCGCCCGGGACTCCTCCTTCCTGAACACAGATACGCAGTATTTT
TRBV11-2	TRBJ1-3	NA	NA	CASSLDLAGFSGNTIYF	TGTGCCAGCAGCTTAGATTTGGCAGGCTTCTCTGGAAACACCATATATTTT
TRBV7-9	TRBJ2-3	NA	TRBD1	CASSLDRGQSDTQYF	TGTGCCAGCAGCTTAGACAGGGGGCAGTCAGATACGCAGTATTTT
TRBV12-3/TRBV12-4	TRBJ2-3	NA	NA	CASSLGYTDTQYF	TGTGCCAGCAGTTTAGGTTACACAGATACGCAGTATTTT
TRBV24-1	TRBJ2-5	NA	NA	CATSDSTSLYQETQYF	TGTGCCACCAGTGATTCGACAAGTTTGTACCAAGAGACCCAGTACTTC
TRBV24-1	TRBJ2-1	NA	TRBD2	CATSDRGTSGTDEQFF	TGTGCCACCAGTGATCGAGGGACTAGCGGGACGGATGAGCAGTTCTTC
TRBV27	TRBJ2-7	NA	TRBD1	CASSQTGTGTYEQYF	TGTGCCAGCAGTCAGACAGGGACAGGTACCTACGAGCAGTACTTC
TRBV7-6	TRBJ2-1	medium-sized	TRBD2	CASSLETSSGRLSEQFF	TGTGCCAGCAGCTTAGAGACGTCTAGCGGGCGTCTTAGTGAGCAGTTCTTC
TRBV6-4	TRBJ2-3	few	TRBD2	CASSGTSGADTQYF	TGTGCCAGCAGTGGGACTAGCGGGGCAGATACGCAGTATTTT
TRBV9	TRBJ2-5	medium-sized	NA	CASSVATRETQYF	TGTGCCAGCAGCGTAGCGACTAGAGAGACCCAGTACTTC
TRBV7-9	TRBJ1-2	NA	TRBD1	CASSLADRVNYGYTF	TGTGCCAGCAGCTTAGCGGACAGGGTGAACTATGGCTACACCTTC
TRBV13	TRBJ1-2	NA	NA	CASVERGPASNYGYTF	TGTGCCAGCGTCGAGAGAGGGCCAGCCTCTAACTATGGCTACACCTTC
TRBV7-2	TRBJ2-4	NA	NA	CASSLEVGRWNIQYF	TGTGCCAGCAGCTTAGAGGTGGGCAGGTGGAACATTCAGTACTTC
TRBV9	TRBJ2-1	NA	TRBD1	CASSVDVPGTGSYNEQFF	TGTGCCAGCAGCGTAGACGTTCCGGGGACAGGGTCCTACAATGAGCAGTTCTTC
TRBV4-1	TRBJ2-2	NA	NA	CASSQELTPGNTGELFF	TGCGCCAGCAGCCAAGAACTTACTCCGGGGAACACCGGGGAGCTGTTTTTT
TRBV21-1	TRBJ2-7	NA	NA	CASSTSWAVRITKKYEQYF	TGTGCCAGCAGCACATCTTGGGCAGTAAGAATAACCAAAAAATACGAGCAGTACTTC
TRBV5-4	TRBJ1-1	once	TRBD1	CASSWTGDTEAFF	TGTGCCAGCAGCTGGACAGGGGACACTGAAGCTTTCTTT
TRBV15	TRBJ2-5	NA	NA	CATSRDVGQQETQYF	TGTGCCACCAGCAGAGATGTGGGACAACAAGAGACCCAGTACTTC
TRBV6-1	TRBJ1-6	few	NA	CASSEWMGVNSPLHF	TGTGCCAGCAGTGAATGGATGGGAGTGAATTCACCCCTCCACTTT
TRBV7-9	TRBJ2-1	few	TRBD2	CASSFLEREAGNEQFF	TGTGCCAGCAGCTTCCTCGAGCGGGAGGCGGGGAATGAGCAGTTCTTC
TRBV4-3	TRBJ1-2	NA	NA	CASSQDKGGYGYTF	TGCGCCAGCAGCCAAGATAAGGGAGGCTATGGCTACACCTTC
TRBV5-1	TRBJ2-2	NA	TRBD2	CASSQGEGLVAGELFF	TGCGCCAGCAGCCAAGGGGAGGGATTAGTAGCCGGGGAGCTGTTTTTT
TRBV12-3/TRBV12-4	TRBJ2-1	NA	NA	CASSYGTYNEQFF	TGTGCCAGCAGTTACGGGACCTACAATGAGCAGTTCTTC
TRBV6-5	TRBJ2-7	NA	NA	CASKTGVNYEQYF	TGTGCCAGCAAAACGGGAGTGAACTACGAGCAGTACTTC
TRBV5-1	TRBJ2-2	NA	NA	CASSLGQRTGELFF	TGCGCCAGCAGCTTAGGGCAGCGGACCGGGGAGCTGTTTTTT
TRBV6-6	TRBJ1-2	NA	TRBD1	CASSQLSQTGPRYGYTF	TGTGCCAGCAGTCAATTATCCCAGACAGGGCCCCGATATGGCTACACCTTC
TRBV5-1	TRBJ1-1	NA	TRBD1	CASSFRQGAEAFF	TGCGCCAGCAGCTTTAGACAGGGCGCTGAAGCTTTCTTT
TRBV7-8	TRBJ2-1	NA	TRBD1	CASTPGTGNSYNEQFF	TGTGCCAGCACTCCCGGGACAGGAAACTCCTACAATGAGCAGTTCTTC
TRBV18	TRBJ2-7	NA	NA	CASSPSRSYEQYF	TGTGCCAGCTCACCAAGTCGGAGCTACGAGCAGTACTTC
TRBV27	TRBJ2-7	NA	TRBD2	CASSLLAGGYEQYF	TGTGCCAGCAGTCTTTTAGCGGGAGGGTACGAGCAGTACTTC
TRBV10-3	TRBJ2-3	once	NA	CAISETGKTDTQYF	TGTGCCATCAGTGAAACAGGGAAGACAGATACGCAGTATTTT
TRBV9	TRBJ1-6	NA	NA	CASSGGSDSPLHF	TGTGCCAGCAGCGGGGGCTCTGATTCACCCCTCCACTTT
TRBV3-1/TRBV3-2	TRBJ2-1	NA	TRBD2	CASSPGLAGVREQFF	TGTGCCAGCAGCCCGGGACTAGCGGGGGTACGGGAGCAGTTCTTC
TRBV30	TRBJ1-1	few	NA	CAWSVTTNTEAFF	TGTGCCTGGAGTGTAACCACAAACACTGAAGCTTTCTTT
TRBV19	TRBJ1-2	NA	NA	CASSISGYGYTF	TGTGCCAGTAGTATAAGCGGCTATGGCTACACCTTC
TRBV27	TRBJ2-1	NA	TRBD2	CASSWGLDYNEQFF	TGTGCCAGCAGTTGGGGACTAGACTACAATGAGCAGTTCTTC
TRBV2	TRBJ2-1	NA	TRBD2	CASNLAGGRNEQFF	TGTGCCAGCAATCTAGCGGGGGGGCGGAATGAGCAGTTCTTC
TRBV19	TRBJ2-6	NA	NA	CASSLQGSGANVLTF	TGTGCCAGTAGTCTACAGGGCTCCGGGGCCAACGTCCTGACTTTC
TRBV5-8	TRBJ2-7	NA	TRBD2	CASLRGGAYEQYF	TGTGCCAGCCTCCGGGGGGGGGCCTACGAGCAGTACTTC
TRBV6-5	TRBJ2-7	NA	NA	CASSYRKGPYEQYF	TGTGCCAGCAGTTACAGGAAGGGGCCCTACGAGCAGTACTTC
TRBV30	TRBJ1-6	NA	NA	CAWRSRGSSYNSPLHF	TGTGCCTGGAGATCACGGGGGAGCTCCTATAATTCACCCCTCCACTTT
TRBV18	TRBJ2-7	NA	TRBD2	CASSPGTSGSHEQYF	TGTGCCAGCTCACCCGGGACTAGCGGGAGCCACGAGCAGTACTTC
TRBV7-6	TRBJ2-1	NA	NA	CATKLDRFRNEQFF	TGTGCCACAAAACTAGATCGCTTTCGCAATGAGCAGTTCTTC
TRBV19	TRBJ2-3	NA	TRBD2	CASSKGSSGRGDTQYF	TGTGCCAGTAGTAAGGGTTCTAGCGGGAGGGGAGATACGCAGTATTTT
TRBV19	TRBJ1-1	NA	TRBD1	CASSIQGAIMNTEAFF	TGTGCCAGTAGTATACAGGGGGCGATTATGAACACTGAAGCTTTCTTT
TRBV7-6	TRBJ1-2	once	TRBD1	CASSFLIPQPGQGNNYGYTF	TGTGCCAGCAGCTTTTTGATCCCCCAACCCGGACAGGGGAACAACTATGGCTACACCTTC
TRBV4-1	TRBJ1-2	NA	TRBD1	CASSQGTGGYGYTF	TGCGCCAGCAGCCAAGGGACAGGAGGCTATGGCTACACCTTC
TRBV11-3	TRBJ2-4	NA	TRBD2	CASSFGTSGRAEGNIQYF	TGTGCCAGCAGCTTTGGGACTAGCGGGAGGGCGGAAGGAAACATTCAGTACTTC
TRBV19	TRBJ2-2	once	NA	CASSRADISTGELFF	TGTGCCAGTAGTAGGGCGGACATAAGCACCGGGGAGCTGTTTTTT
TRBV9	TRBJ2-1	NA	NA	CASSVVDYNEQFF	TGTGCCAGCAGCGTAGTAGATTACAATGAGCAGTTCTTC
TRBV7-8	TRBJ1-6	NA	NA	CASSLSPGPNSPLHF	TGTGCCAGCAGCTTATCTCCAGGCCCGAATTCACCCCTCCACTTT
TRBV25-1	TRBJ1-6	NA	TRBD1	CASSWGQGNSPLHF	TGTGCCAGCAGTTGGGGACAGGGAAATTCACCCCTCCACTTT
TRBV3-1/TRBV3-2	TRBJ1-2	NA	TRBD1	CASSQVRDRGYGYTF	TGTGCCAGCAGCCAAGTTAGGGACAGGGGTTATGGCTACACCTTC